These 28 T cell receptor beta chains were sequenced from one sample in a study of CD8 T cells in Susac syndrome. With random hexamers, about 0.5 to 1 ug RNA was reverse transcribed. TCRdb analysed the immunoSEQ multiplex PCR reads with MiXCR anew, one entry per CDR3 protein. Altogether tens of thousands of distinct CDR3 sequences are present, about 95% being singletons, with the ten largest covering around 0.4%. The sample consisted of CD8+ T cells from PBMCs. These receptor sequences come from a human donor with multiple sclerosis.

The J gene is TRBJ2-7, the V gene TRBV27; tentatively, D is TRBD2 (6 bases). This CDR3 spans 15 amino acids. Germline CDR1 is MNHEY and CDR2 is SMNVEV (reference sequence). V shed 2 bases and J shed 2 bases, with 13 bases lying between them. DNA for the CDR3: TGTGCCAGCAGTTTAGGCCACGGAGGGCCCTACGAGCAGTACTTC. Protein product: CASSLGHGGPYEQYF.

The chain recombines TRBV7-9 with TRBJ2-6, with TRBD1 identical over 10 bases. With 6 bases clipped from V and 0 bases from J, the junction kept 11 bases outside the gene matches. Germline V CDR1 and CDR2: SEHNR, FQNEAQ (reference sequence). This CDR3 contains 19 residues. The CDR3 here is CASRPWDRGSLSGANVLTF. The CDR3 nucleotides are TGTGCCAGCAGACCATGGGACAGGGGTTCCCTCTCTGGGGCCAACGTCCTGACTTTC.

The V call is TRBV29-1, the J call TRBJ2-3, with D maybe TRBD2 (6 bases). Trimming stripped 0 bases from V and 0 bases from J, with 16 bases between. CDR3 length: 17 residues. Germline values: CDR1 SQVTM, CDR2 ANQGSEA. This CDR3 reads CSVEDPLVGGSTDTQYF. DNA of the CDR3: TGCAGCGTTGAAGATCCGTTGGTGGGGGGAAGCACAGATACGCAGTATTTT.

The chain is built from TRBV6-2 or TRBV6-3 and TRBJ2-7; D is undetermined. The germline V gene encodes CDR1 MNHEY and CDR2 SVGEGT. This CDR3 has 12 amino acids. V lost 5 bases, J lost 3 bases, and 8 bases lay in between. CDR3 coding DNA: TGTGCCAGCAGTCTCCCAAGCTACGAGCAGTACTTC. This encodes CASSLPSYEQYF.

The V and J genes are TRBV29-1 and TRBJ2-2, with TRBD1 as a possible D gene (6 bases). Germline CDR1 and CDR2: SQVTM and ANQGSEA. This CDR3 is 13 amino acids long. Deletions cut 7 bases from V and 0 bases from J, with 9 bases between. The DNA of the CDR3 is TGCAGCGGCGGACAGCCGAACACCGGGGAGCTGTTTTTT. This gives the protein CSGGQPNTGELFF.

The chain combines TRBV14 with TRBJ1-1; unclear D gene. From germline, CDR1 is SGHDN and CDR2 FVKESK. Between the trimmed V and J ends, which lost 0 bases and 8 bases, there was a span of 22 bases. The CDR3 length is 17 residues. DNA of the CDR3: TGTGCCAGCAGCCAAGAATCGCCCAGGATCTCCGTCCGGGAAGCTTTCTTT. Amino acid sequence: CASSQESPRISVREAFF.

Notes on this clonotype: At one boundary the junction diverges from the germline segment, which might be a read error. The CDR3 protein is CASSLELGNF. CDR3 bases: TGTGCCAGCAGCTTAGAGCTCGGAAACTTC. This rearrangement joins TRBV7-9 to TRBJ2-4; D unclear. CDR3 length: 10 amino acids. The germline V gene encodes CDR1 SEHNR and CDR2 FQNEAQ (reference sequence).

The chain joins TRBV7-9 to TRBJ2-7; D may be TRBD1 (6 bases). The CDR3 totals 18 residues. The V end lost 2 bases, the J end lost 1 base, and 21 bases lay between the germline ends. Germline CDR1 SEHNR, CDR2 FQNEAQ (reference sequence). The CDR3 loop is CASSLTAGANLLSYEQYF. The CDR3 DNA is TGTGCCAGCAGCTTAACGGCAGGGGCCAACCTGCTTTCCTACGAGCAGTACTTC.

This chain joins TRBV6-2 or TRBV6-3 and TRBJ1-5; tentatively, D is TRBD1 (6 bases). Trimming removed 2 bases at V and 7 bases at J, with 12 bases between. Germline V gene lookup returns CDR1 MNHEY and CDR2 SVGEGT. This CDR3 is built from 14 residues. CDR3 bases: TGTGCCAGCAGTTACGGTGGGGGCTGGCAGCCCCAGCATTTT. Translating it yields CASSYGGGWQPQHF.

The rearrangement joins TRBV29-1 to TRBJ2-1; 7 bases agree with TRBD2. CDR1 is SQVTM and CDR2 is ANQGSEA in the germline V gene. V was clipped by 4 bases and J by 6 bases; unmatched bases: 3. The CDR3 extends over 12 amino acids. CDR3 sequence reads: CSVALASNEQFF. The DNA of the CDR3 is TGCAGCGTTGCACTAGCGAGCAATGAGCAGTTCTTC.

The V and J genes are TRBV7-9 and TRBJ2-1; 8 positions match TRBD2. Germline CDR1 is SEHNR and CDR2 is FQNEAQ (reference sequence). The CDR3 spans 16 residues. Trimming removed 0 bases from V and 9 bases from J; junction bases left unmatched: 10. The CDR3 region is CASSLAAGRVLGEQFF. Written as DNA, the CDR3 is TGTGCCAGCAGCTTAGCAGCCGGGAGGGTCTTAGGTGAGCAGTTCTTC.

V is TRBV7-9 and J is TRBJ2-7, with TRBD1 matching 10 bases. CDR3 length: 15 residues. Trimming removed 5 bases from V and 3 bases from J; junction bases left unmatched: 7. CDR1 and CDR2 (germline): SEHNR, FQNEAQ (reference sequence). CDR3: CASSEGTGDVYEQYF. The CDR3 nucleotides read TGTGCCAGCAGCGAGGGGACAGGGGACGTCTACGAGCAGTACTTC.

The table lists this clonotype with a count of one. The V and J genes are TRBV20-1 and TRBJ1-2, with 8 bases identical to TRBD1. This CDR3 has 15 amino acids. CDR1 and CDR2 (germline): DFQATT, SNEGSKA (reference sequence). Unmatched junction bases numbered 12, after V lost 5 bases and J lost 4 bases. CDR3 amino acids: CSAPRQGIGGYGYTF. Here the CDR3 DNA reads TGCAGTGCTCCGAGACAGGGGATAGGTGGCTATGGCTACACCTTC.

The V call is TRBV11-1, the J call TRBJ2-1, with 9 bases fitting TRBD2. Trimming at V came to 2 bases and at J to 10 bases, leaving 24 bases not matched to a gene. CDR3 size: 20 residues. Germline assignment: CDR1 SGHAT and CDR2 FQDESV (reference sequence). DNA of the CDR3: TGTGCCAGCAGCTTAATGGACCCGGGACTAGCCCTACAGAGTCCCTTAGAGCAGTTCTTC. Its translation: CASSLMDPGLALQSPLEQFF.

V usage is TRBV11-2 and J usage is TRBJ2-5, with D possibly being TRBD1 (7 bases). The CDR3 length is 15 residues. Germline V lookup: CDR1 SGHAT, CDR2 FQNNGV. Trimming stripped 5 bases from V and 2 bases from J, with 15 bases between. The CDR3 bases are TGTGCCAGCAGCCCGGAGGGCAGGGGGCAAGAGACCCAGTACTTC. As protein: CASSPEGRGQETQYF.

The V gene is TRBV6-2 or TRBV6-3, the J gene TRBJ2-7; D perhaps matches TRBD1 (5 bases). The germline V gene has CDR1 MNHEY and CDR2 SVGEGT. The V gene lost 6 bases and the J gene lost 2 bases, with 14 bases spanning the gap. The length of the CDR3 is 14 residues. The CDR3 nucleotides read TGTGCCAGCAGGGGATCGGACAATGCCTACGAGCAGTACTTC. Amino acid sequence: CASRGSDNAYEQYF.

The rearrangement links TRBV7-9 to TRBJ2-6, with 9 bases fitting TRBD1. CDR3 size: 18 residues. Losses at the gene ends were 5 bases for V and 0 bases for J; bases not matched to a gene: 8. The germline CDR1 and CDR2 sequences are SEHNR and FQNEAQ (reference sequence). CDR3 coding DNA: TGTGCCAGCAGCCGGCTGAGACAGGGGGACTCTGGGGCCAACGTCCTGACTTTC. Its translation is CASSRLRQGDSGANVLTF.

The chain combines TRBV5-4 with TRBJ2-7, with TRBD2 matching over 10 bases. In germline, CDR1 is SGHNT, CDR2 YYREEE (reference sequence). There are 15 residues in the CDR3. The V segment lost 0 bases and the J segment 5 bases; nucleotides outside the gene matches: 5. The CDR3 reads CASSLGIAGGNEQYF. CDR3 nucleotides: TGTGCCAGCAGCTTGGGTATAGCGGGAGGAAACGAGCAGTACTTC.

The chain carries TRBV7-7 and TRBJ2-5; D unclear. Per the germline V gene, CDR1 is SSHAT and CDR2 is FNYEAQ (reference sequence). This CDR3 spans 15 amino acids. V lost 4 bases and J lost 2, with 14 bases in between. The CDR3 region has the DNA TGTGCCAGCAGCTCCAGCCCAAGGTCTCAAGAGACCCAGTACTTC. Protein: CASSSSPRSQETQYF.

This rearrangement joins TRBV6-5 to TRBJ1-6, with TRBD1 matching 10 bases. The CDR3 has 15 residues. The germline CDR1 and CDR2 sequences are MNHEY and SVGAGI. V shed 10 bases, J shed 7 bases, and the junction held 10 bases outside the gene matches. The CDR3 reads CATFEGTGANSPLHF. DNA of the CDR3: TGTGCCACCTTCGAGGGGACAGGGGCCAATTCACCCCTCCACTTT.

The CDR3 sequence: CASSLAGGTYEQYF. The CDR3 bases are TGCGCCAGCAGCCTAGCGGGAGGCACCTACGAGCAGTACTTC. The chain uses TRBV4-1 and TRBJ2-7, with 10 bases identical to TRBD2. The CDR3 runs 14 residues. The trim removed 4 bases at V and 2 bases at J, leaving 2 bases unmatched. Germline V gene sequence: CDR1 MGHRA, CDR2 YSYEKL.

V is TRBV12-5 and J is TRBJ1-4, with unresolved D. V shed 7 bases and J shed 8 bases, with 11 bases lying between them. Germline CDR1 reads LGHNT; CDR2 reads FRNRAP. This CDR3 spans 12 amino acids. For the CDR3, the DNA is TGTGCTAGTGCCCACACGAGCGAAAAACTGTTTTTT. It encodes CASAHTSEKLFF. The full variable domain, rest sourced from reference TRBV12-5 and TRBJ1-4, is DARVTQTPRHKVTEMGQEVTMRCQPILGHNTVFWYRQTMMQGLELLAYFRNRAPLDDSGMPKDRFSAEMPDATLATLKIQPSEPRDSAVYFCASAHTSEKLFFGSGTQLSVL.

The J gene is TRBJ2-7, the V gene TRBV27; no clear D gene. Per germline, CDR1 MNHEY and CDR2 SMNVEV (reference sequence). Trimming took off 4 bases at V and 4 bases at J, with 17 bases between the two ends. The CDR3 spans 15 residues. DNA of the CDR3: TGTGCCAGCAGTTCCGATCAAACCATTGGATACGAGCAGTACTTC. This translates into CASSSDQTIGYEQYF.

V is TRBV5-4 and J is TRBJ2-5; D is unresolved. The CDR3 extends over 11 amino acids. Per germline, CDR1 SGHNT and CDR2 YYREEE (reference sequence). Trimming removed 4 bases at V and 3 bases at J, with 4 bases between. CDR3 bases: TGTGCCAGCAGCCGAAAAGAGACCCAGTACTTC. Translated, it gives CASSRKETQYF.

The chain uses TRBV29-1 and TRBJ1-1; D call uncertain. The ends were cut back, 7 bases at V and 11 bases at J, with 17 bases in the middle. CDR1 is SQVTM, CDR2 ANQGSEA, per germline. The CDR3 loop spans 11 amino acids. The CDR3 coding sequence is TGCAGCGCCGAGGAGCGCCCGAGTGCTTTCTTT. Its translation is CSAEERPSAFF.

This clonotype was counted a single time. The V gene is TRBV5-4, the J gene TRBJ2-2; 8 bases line up with TRBD2. The CDR3 consists of 13 residues. Germline trimming cut 9 bases from V and 7 bases from J; bases unmatched to any gene: 8. CDR1 is SGHNT and CDR2 is YYREEE in the germline V gene (reference sequence). CDR3 in amino acids: CAIGLAGSGELFF. CDR3 nucleotide sequence: TGTGCCATCGGACTAGCCGGGAGCGGGGAGCTGTTTTTT.

V is TRBV2 and J is TRBJ2-2; D remains unclear. The CDR3 is made up of 13 amino acids. V was pared by 6 bases and J by 5 bases, with 10 bases between. CDR1 and CDR2 (germline): SNHLY, FYNNEI. The CDR3 DNA follows: TGTGCCAGCAGACAGTCAGGAACCGGGGAGCTGTTTTTT. It specifies CASRQSGTGELFF.

CDR3 nucleotides: TGTGCCTGGAGTAACGGGACACTGGCCTACGAGCAGTACTTC. Its translation is CAWSNGTLAYEQYF. The chain has TRBV30 and TRBJ2-7; D is perhaps TRBD1 (6 bases). This CDR3 contains 14 residues. Germline-derived CDR1 and CDR2 are GTSNPN and SVGIG (reference sequence). V lost 2 bases and J 2 bases, leaving 13 bases between the germline ends.